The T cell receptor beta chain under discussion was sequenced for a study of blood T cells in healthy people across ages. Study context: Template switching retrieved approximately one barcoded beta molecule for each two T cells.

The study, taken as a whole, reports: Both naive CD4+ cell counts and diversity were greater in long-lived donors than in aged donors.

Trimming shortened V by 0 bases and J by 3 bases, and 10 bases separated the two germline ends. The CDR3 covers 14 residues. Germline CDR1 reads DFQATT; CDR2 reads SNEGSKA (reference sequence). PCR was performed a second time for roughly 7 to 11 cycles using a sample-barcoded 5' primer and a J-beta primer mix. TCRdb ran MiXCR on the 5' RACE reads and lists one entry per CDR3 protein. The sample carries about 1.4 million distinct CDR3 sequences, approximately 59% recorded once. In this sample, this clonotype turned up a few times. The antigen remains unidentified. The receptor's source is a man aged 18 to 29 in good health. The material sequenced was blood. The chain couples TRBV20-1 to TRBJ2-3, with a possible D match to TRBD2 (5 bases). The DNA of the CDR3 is TGCAGTGCTAGAGATCGGGATAGAACAGATACGCAGTATTTT. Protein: CSARDRDRTDTQYF.